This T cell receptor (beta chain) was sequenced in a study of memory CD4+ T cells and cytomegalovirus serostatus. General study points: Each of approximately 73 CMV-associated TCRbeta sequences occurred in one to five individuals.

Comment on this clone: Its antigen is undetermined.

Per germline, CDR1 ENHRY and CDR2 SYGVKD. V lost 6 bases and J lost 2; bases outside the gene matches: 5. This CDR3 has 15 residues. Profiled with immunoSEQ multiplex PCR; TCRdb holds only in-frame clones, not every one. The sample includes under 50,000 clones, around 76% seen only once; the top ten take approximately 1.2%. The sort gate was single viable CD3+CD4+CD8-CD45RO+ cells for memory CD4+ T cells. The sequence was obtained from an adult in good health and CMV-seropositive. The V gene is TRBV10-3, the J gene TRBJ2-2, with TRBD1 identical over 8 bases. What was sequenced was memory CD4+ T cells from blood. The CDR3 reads CAISADRDNTGELFF. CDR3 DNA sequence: TGTGCCATCAGCGCGGACAGGGACAACACCGGGGAGCTGTTTTTT.